The 28 T cell receptor beta chains below come from one sample, sequenced in a study of blood T cell repertoires in COVID-19. TCRdb keeps only in-frame clones here, not all; method: immunoSEQ multiplex PCR. The sample has about 250,000 clones; more than 75% are singletons. The sequencing sample was made of peripheral blood. These receptors were taken from a woman aged 55-70 years who had recovered from COVID-19.

The chain joins TRBV4-1 to TRBJ2-7, with no clear D. V was trimmed by 2 bases and J by 6 bases, leaving 5 bases between them. Germline V CDR1 and CDR2: MGHRA, YSYEKL. This CDR3 is built from 11 residues. CDR3 amino acids: CASSQLREQYF. CDR3 nucleotides: TGCGCCAGCAGCCAACTCCGCGAGCAGTACTTC.

The rearrangement links TRBV5-4 to TRBJ2-3; TRBD2 agrees at 13 bases. The germline gives CDR1 SGHNT, CDR2 YYREEE (reference sequence). The CDR3 runs 16 residues. The V gene end was trimmed by 4 bases and the J gene end by 3 bases; junction bases not matched to a gene: 5. The CDR3 DNA is TGTGCCAGCAGCCCCACTAGCGGGGGGGCGACAGATACGCAGTATTTT. Its translation: CASSPTSGGATDTQYF.

This clone was seen a handful of times. J is TRBJ1-1 and V is TRBV15; D gene unclear. V dropped 2 bases and J dropped 0 bases, with 4 bases sitting between them. The CDR3 is 13 amino acids. Germline V gene sequence: CDR1 LNHNV, CDR2 YYDKDF (reference sequence). The CDR3 sequence is CATSRTVNTEAFF. The CDR3 nucleotides are TGTGCCACCAGCAGAACAGTGAACACTGAAGCTTTCTTT.

The chain employs TRBV27 and TRBJ2-7; no reliable D call. This CDR3 has 14 residues. V lost 3 bases, J lost 3 bases, and 12 bases lay in between. Germline V lookup: CDR1 MNHEY, CDR2 SMNVEV (reference sequence). The CDR3 loop is CASSFGNNYYEQYF. The CDR3 DNA is TGTGCCAGCAGTTTCGGTAACAACTACTACGAGCAGTACTTC.

V and J are TRBV27 and TRBJ1-2, with a tentative D call TRBD1 (6 bases). V was cut by 9 bases and J by 4 bases, with 12 bases left in between. The germline gives CDR1 MNHEY, CDR2 SMNVEV (reference sequence). The CDR3 covers 12 residues. The CDR3 DNA reads as TGTGCCAGTAAGACAGGCCCCTATGGCTACACCTTC. Protein sequence: CASKTGPYGYTF.

The rearrangement links TRBV3-1 (or the pseudogene TRBV3-2) to TRBJ2-5, with 8 positions matching TRBD1. V trimming: 5 bases; J trimming: 4 bases; junction bases outside the gene matches: 6. The CDR3 is 14 amino acids. CDR1 LGHDT and CDR2 YNNKEL come from the germline V gene (reference sequence). Written as DNA, the CDR3 is TGTGCCAGCAGCAAGGACAGGGAGAGAGAGACCCAGTACTTC. Its protein is CASSKDRERETQYF.

This clone has just one count. The CDR3 spells CASSIFARAYSNQPQHF. DNA for the CDR3: TGTGCCAGTAGTATATTCGCCAGGGCATATAGCAATCAGCCCCAGCATTTT. This chain uses TRBV19 with TRBJ1-5, with a tentative D call TRBD1 (5 bases). V was pared by 2 bases and J by 0 bases, with 14 bases between. There are 17 residues in the CDR3. Germline V gene data show CDR1 as LNHDA and CDR2 as SQIVND (reference sequence). Filled out from reference TRBV19 and TRBJ1-5, the complete variable domain reads DGGITQSPKYLFRKEGQNVTLSCEQNLNHDAMYWYRQDPGQGLRLIYYSQIVNDFQKGDIAEGYSVSREKKESFPLTVTSAQKNPTAFYLCASSIFARAYSNQPQHFGDGTRLSIL.

This clone has a single count. The rearrangement joins TRBV13 to TRBJ2-3, with D perhaps TRBD2 (6 bases). In germline, CDR1 is PRHDT, CDR2 FYEKMQ (reference sequence). The germline V and J ends were trimmed by 3 bases and 4 bases, with 14 bases remaining between them. The CDR3 length is 15 residues. The DNA for the CDR3 is TGTGCCAGCAGCTTTACCAGGAGGGGCTCAGATACGCAGTATTTT. Its protein product is CASSFTRRGSDTQYF.

For the CDR3, the DNA is TGTGCCAGCAGTCCGGGGTACGCCTACGAGCAGTACTTC. It codes for CASSPGYAYEQYF. The gene calls are TRBV27 and TRBJ2-7, with D tentatively TRBD2 (5 bases). The CDR3 consists of 13 residues. Germline-derived CDR1 and CDR2 are MNHEY and SMNVEV (reference sequence). Trimming pared 5 bases from V and 2 bases from J, leaving 10 bases between.

The CDR3 DNA follows: TGCGCCAGCAGCCTGACCGTCCTCAGGGGAGCTCAGCCCCAGCATTTT. Translating it yields CASSLTVLRGAQPQHF. The genes are TRBV4-1 and TRBJ1-5; D may be TRBD1 (6 bases). The CDR3 is 16 residues long. V dropped 4 bases and J dropped 6 bases, with 19 bases sitting between them. From germline, CDR1 is MGHRA and CDR2 YSYEKL.

This chain links TRBV19 with TRBJ1-2; D unclear. Trimming cost V 7 bases and J 0 bases, with 9 bases left between them. This CDR3 has 13 residues. The germline gives CDR1 LNHDA, CDR2 SQIVND (reference sequence). The CDR3 coding sequence is TGTGCCAGTACAGATTCCGCTAACTATGGCTACACCTTC. Protein: CASTDSANYGYTF. Complete variable domain (other parts from reference TRBV19 and TRBJ1-2): DGGITQSPKYLFRKEGQNVTLSCEQNLNHDAMYWYRQDPGQGLRLIYYSQIVNDFQKGDIAEGYSVSREKKESFPLTVTSAQKNPTAFYLCASTDSANYGYTFGSGTRLTVV.

The rearrangement links TRBV2 to TRBJ2-5, with D tentatively TRBD2 (5 bases). The V gene lost 0 bases and the J gene lost 1 base, with 6 bases spanning the gap. Germline values: CDR1 SNHLY, CDR2 FYNNEI. This CDR3 region has 14 residues. The CDR3 reads CASSEAAGQETQYF. In nucleotides, the CDR3 is TGTGCCAGCAGTGAAGCGGCGGGCCAAGAGACCCAGTACTTC.

The chain couples TRBV6-5 to TRBJ2-7; 7 nucleotides match TRBD2. Germline-derived CDR1 and CDR2 are MNHEY and SVGAGI. This CDR3 has 14 residues. Losses at the gene ends were 6 bases for V and 2 bases for J; bases not matched to a gene: 7. CDR3 sequence (DNA): TGTGCCAGCAGAGAGCTGGGGGGGGCCTACGAGCAGTACTTC. This gives the protein CASRELGGAYEQYF.

The V gene is TRBV29-1, the J gene TRBJ2-7, with TRBD1 matching over 9 bases. Looked up from germline, CDR1 is SQVTM and CDR2 is ANQGSEA. The trim removed 6 bases at V and 4 bases at J, leaving 7 bases unmatched. CDR3 size: 13 residues. The CDR3 sequence is CSVTGQGLYEQYF. For the CDR3, the DNA is TGCAGCGTGACGGGACAGGGCCTATACGAGCAGTACTTC.

This clone showed up just once. Other nucleotide sequences from this sample produce the same CDR3. This sequence joins TRBV6-5 and TRBJ2-7; 9 bases map to TRBD1. The germline V gene has CDR1 MNHEY and CDR2 SVGAGI. This CDR3 is built from 14 residues. V shed 4 bases, J shed 4 bases, and the junction held 5 bases outside the gene matches. The CDR3 DNA reads TGTGCCAGCAGTTCCCCAGGACAGGGGTACGAGCAGTACTTC. Protein: CASSSPGQGYEQYF.

The V call is TRBV4-2, the J call TRBJ1-1; D is undetermined. This CDR3 is 12 amino acids long. V gave up 7 bases and J gave up 1 base, with 7 bases separating them. Germline lookup yields CDR1 LGHNA and CDR2 YNFKEQ. The CDR3 spells CASMPENTEAFF. The CDR3 DNA is TGTGCCAGCATGCCAGAGAACACTGAAGCTTTCTTT.

The DNA of the CDR3 is TGCGCCAGCAGCCCGGACAGAGGAAACAATGAGCAGTTCTTC. Its protein product is CASSPDRGNNEQFF. V usage is TRBV5-1 and J usage is TRBJ2-1; tentatively, D is TRBD1 (6 bases). Germline V gives CDR1 SGHRS, CDR2 YFSETQ. This CDR3 has 14 residues. V gave up 4 bases and J gave up 5 bases, with 13 bases separating them.

This rearrangement joins TRBV5-5 to TRBJ2-1; 14 bases are a match to TRBD2. The CDR3 length is 14 residues. The J segment lost 11 bases and the V segment lost 3 bases, leaving 4 bases of the junction unmatched. CDR1 and CDR2 from the germline V gene are SGHKS and YYEKEE (reference sequence). CDR3 sequence (DNA): TGTGCCAGCAGCTCGACTAGCGGGGGGGCTCAGCAGTTCTTC. It specifies CASSSTSGGAQQFF.

The gene calls are TRBV21-1 and TRBJ1-6; the table's D call of TRBD1 was not tested on the DNA. TRBV21-1 is tagged as a pseudogene. CDR3 length: 15 amino acids. The CDR3: CASKTGEGRNSPLHF. CDR3 nucleotide sequence: TGTGCCAGCAAGACAGGAGAAGGGCGGAATTCACCCCTCCACTTT.

The chain links TRBV12-2 to TRBJ1-2; TRBD1 was called by the table and not checked on the DNA. TRBV12-2 is deemed a pseudogene. The CDR3 loop spans 19 amino acids. This CDR3 reads CASRLALWDRATVNYGYTF. CDR3 nucleotide sequence: TGTGCAAGTCGCTTAGCGCTGTGGGACAGGGCAACCGTTAACTATGGCTACACCTTC.

J is TRBJ2-3 and V is TRBV28, with 9 bases that match TRBD1. V lost 6 bases, J lost 3 bases, and 10 bases stayed unmatched. CDR3 length equals 16 residues. Germline V CDR1 and CDR2: MDHEN, SYDVKM. The CDR3: CASRRTGTGRTDTQYF. The CDR3 nucleotides read TGTGCCAGCAGGAGAACCGGGACAGGGCGAACAGATACGCAGTATTTT. The full variable domain, with the rest looked up from reference TRBV28 and TRBJ2-3, is DVKVTQSSRYLVKRTGEKVFLECVQDMDHENMFWYRQDPGLGLRLIYFSYDVKMKEKGDIPEGYSVSREKKERFSLILESASTNQTSMYLCASRRTGTGRTDTQYFGPGTRLTVL.

The V and J genes are TRBV6-2 or TRBV6-3 and TRBJ2-3, with D possibly TRBD1 on 5 matching bases. This CDR3 has 14 residues. V lost 2 bases, J lost 4 bases, and 10 bases lay in between. Germline CDR1 and CDR2: MNHEY and SVGEGT. The CDR3 DNA reads as TGTGCCAGCAGTTACCAGGGAAGGGCAGATACGCAGTATTTT. It encodes CASSYQGRADTQYF.

The genes are TRBV7-2 and TRBJ1-5; TRBD1 agrees at 9 bases. CDR1 and CDR2 from the germline V gene are SGHTA and FQGNSA. The CDR3 is made up of 15 amino acids. V shed 1 base and J 5 bases; nucleotides not matched to a gene: 3. The CDR3 spells CASSLVGQGYQPQHF. CDR3 coding DNA: TGTGCCAGCAGCTTAGTAGGACAGGGGTATCAGCCCCAGCATTTT.

This chain joins TRBV5-6 and TRBJ2-7, with D possibly matching TRBD1 (5 bases). Trimming took off 1 base at V and 4 bases at J, with 18 bases between the two ends. Germline V gives CDR1 SGHDT, CDR2 YYEEEE. CDR3 length: 16 residues. The CDR3 protein is CASSLIYRGRVYEQYF. DNA of the CDR3: TGTGCCAGCAGCTTGATTTATCGTGGCAGGGTTTACGAGCAGTACTTC.

The chain employs TRBV5-1 and TRBJ2-1; D may be TRBD2 (7 bases). The CDR3 runs 17 residues. Germline lookup yields CDR1 SGHRS and CDR2 YFSETQ. V was clipped by 4 bases and J by 3 bases, with 20 bases between them. The CDR3 DNA is TGCGCCAGCAGCCCCGGGGCGGGGGCGGGATACTACAATGAGCAGTTCTTC. This encodes CASSPGAGAGYYNEQFF.

The chain carries TRBV9 and TRBJ2-3; no definite D call. Germline values: CDR1 SGDLS, CDR2 YYNGEE. The CDR3 is 14 amino acids. V lost 7 bases and J 0 bases, leaving 12 bases between the germline ends. The CDR3 is CASAAIRSTDTQYF. CDR3 bases: TGTGCCAGCGCCGCTATCCGTAGCACAGATACGCAGTATTTT.

This chain links TRBV6-5 with TRBJ1-2; D unclear. V gave up 5 bases and J gave up 4 bases, with 17 bases separating them. The V gene's germline CDR1 is MNHEY and CDR2 SVGAGI. This CDR3 has 15 amino acids. In nucleotides, the CDR3 is TGTGCCAGCAGTAATTGGCCCCGCCCCCCCTATGGCTACACCTTC. Protein sequence: CASSNWPRPPYGYTF.

This chain connects TRBV4-1 to TRBJ1-3; no definite D call. The CDR3 consists of 17 residues. The germline V and J ends were trimmed by 0 bases and 0 bases, with 12 bases remaining between them. In germline, CDR1 is MGHRA, CDR2 YSYEKL. In DNA form, the CDR3 reads TGCGCCAGCAGCCAAGAAGTCAGGCCACCCTCTGGAAACACCATATATTTT. This sequence encodes CASSQEVRPPSGNTIYF.